This T cell receptor (beta chain) stems from a study of glioma-infiltrating T cells. Notes on the study in general: Tissue and blood shared very few CDR3 sequences.

In this sample, this clonotype turned up many times. Its target is not known. The iRepertoire nested amplicon-rescue multiplex PCR amplified TCR alpha and beta CDR3s from RNA. One entry per CDR3 protein results from TCRdb running MiXCR on the multiplex PCR reads. The data hold approximately 45,000 distinct CDR3 sequences, with about a fifth observed a single time. V dropped 4 bases and J dropped 3; count of bases not matched to a gene: 7. CDR3 length: 16 amino acids. Germline V gene data show CDR1 as SEHNR and CDR2 as FQNEAQ (reference sequence). This receptor was taken from a human donor with low-grade glioma or glioblastoma, undergoing nonglioma brain surgery, or in good health (not recorded which). The sequenced material came from glioma tissue, nonneoplastic brain tissue, or PBMCs (not recorded which). The chain combines TRBV7-9 with TRBJ2-3, with 10 bases identical to TRBD1. In nucleotides, the CDR3 is TGTGCCAGCAGCTCAACGTCGGGACAGGGGACAGATACGCAGTATTTT. Translating gives CASSSTSGQGTDTQYF.